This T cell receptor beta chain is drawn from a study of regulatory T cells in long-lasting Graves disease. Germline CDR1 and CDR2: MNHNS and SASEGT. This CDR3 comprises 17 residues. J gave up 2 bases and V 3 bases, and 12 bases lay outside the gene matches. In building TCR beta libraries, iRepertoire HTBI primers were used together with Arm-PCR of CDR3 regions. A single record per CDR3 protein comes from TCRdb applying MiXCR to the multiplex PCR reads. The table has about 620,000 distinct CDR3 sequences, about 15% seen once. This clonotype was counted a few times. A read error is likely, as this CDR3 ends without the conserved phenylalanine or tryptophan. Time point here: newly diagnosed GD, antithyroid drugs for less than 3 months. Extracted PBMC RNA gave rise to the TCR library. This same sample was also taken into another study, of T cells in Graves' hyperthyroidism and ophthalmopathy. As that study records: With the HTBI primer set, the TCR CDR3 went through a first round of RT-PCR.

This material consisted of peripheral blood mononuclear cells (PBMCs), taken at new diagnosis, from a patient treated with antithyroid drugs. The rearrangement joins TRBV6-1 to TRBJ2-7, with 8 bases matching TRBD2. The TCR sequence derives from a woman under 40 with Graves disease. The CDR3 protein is CASSDPRKQREPYEQYS. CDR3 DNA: TGTGCCAGCAGTGACCCACGAAAGCAGCGGGAGCCCTACGAGCAGTACTCC.